Shown below are 20 T cell receptor beta chains from a single sample sequenced in a study of blood T cell repertoires in COVID-19. The data were produced by immunoSEQ multiplex PCR, yet TCRdb's version contains in-frame clones alone and is incomplete. The sample lists more than 350,000 clones; about 90% were seen once. Material: peripheral blood. The receptors come from a woman younger than 45 with COVID-19, enrolled during active disease.

This chain joins TRBV19 and TRBJ2-2; TRBD2 matches at 11 bases. The CDR3 has 18 residues. CDR1 is LNHDA, CDR2 SQIVND, per germline (reference sequence). J gave up 0 bases and V 3 bases, and 6 bases lay outside the gene matches. The CDR3 loop reads CASSISLAGGPNTGELFF. Here the CDR3 DNA reads TGTGCCAGTAGTATTAGTCTAGCGGGGGGACCGAACACCGGGGAGCTGTTTTTT. The whole variable domain, filled in from reference TRBV19 and TRBJ2-2, reads DGGITQSPKYLFRKEGQNVTLSCEQNLNHDAMYWYRQDPGQGLRLIYYSQIVNDFQKGDIAEGYSVSREKKESFPLTVTSAQKNPTAFYLCASSISLAGGPNTGELFFGEGSRLTVL.

The chain recombines TRBV3-1 (or the pseudogene TRBV3-2) with TRBJ1-2; possibly TRBD1 for D (5 bases). Germline CDR1 reads LGHDT; CDR2 reads YNNKEL (reference sequence). This CDR3 spans 13 amino acids. V dropped 6 bases and J dropped 8 bases, with 16 bases sitting between them. CDR3 sequence (DNA): TGTGCCAGCAGTCGCGGGACGTTGAAGGGCTACACCTTC. Translating gives CASSRGTLKGYTF.

The rearrangement joins TRBV3-1 (or the pseudogene TRBV3-2) to TRBJ2-7, with TRBD2 identical over 12 bases. J was trimmed by 6 bases and V by 2 bases; bases with no gene match: 8. The germline gives CDR1 LGHDT, CDR2 YNNKEL (reference sequence). This CDR3 region has 16 residues. This CDR3 is CASSQHGLAGPGEQYF. The CDR3 nucleotides read TGTGCCAGCAGCCAACACGGACTAGCGGGGCCAGGCGAGCAGTACTTC.

The chain couples TRBV5-1 to TRBJ1-1; 7 nucleotides agree with TRBD1. Germline V lookup: CDR1 SGHRS, CDR2 YFSETQ. V was clipped by 3 bases and J by 1 base; unmatched bases: 12. The CDR3 sequence is 17 residues long. DNA for the CDR3: TGCGCCAGCAGCTCCCTCCCCCCGGAGGGGGCGAACACTGAAGCTTTCTTT. It encodes CASSSLPPEGANTEAFF. The whole variable domain, remainder taken from reference TRBV5-1 and TRBJ1-1, is KAGVTQTPRYLIKTRGQQVTLSCSPISGHRSVSWYQQTPGQGLQFLFEYFSETQRNKGNFPGRFSGRQFSNSRSEMNVSTLELGDSALYLCASSSLPPEGANTEAFFGQGTRLTVV.

The chain carries TRBV6-2 or TRBV6-3 and TRBJ2-3; 9 bases line up with TRBD2. Trimming took 2 bases from V and 1 from J; bases not matched to a gene: 10. This CDR3 has 18 amino acids. In germline, CDR1 is MNHEY, CDR2 SVGEGT. The CDR3 coding sequence is TGTGCCAGCAGTTACGCCCTCAGCGGGGGGTTCCGCACAGATACGCAGTATTTT. As protein: CASSYALSGGFRTDTQYF.

This chain joins TRBV4-1 and TRBJ2-7, with 11 bases that match TRBD2. The V and J ends lost 3 bases and 4 bases, in that order; junction bases with no gene match: 2. The CDR3 runs 14 residues. CDR1 and CDR2 from the germline V gene are MGHRA and YSYEKL. The CDR3 DNA reads TGCGCCAGCAGCCAGTTAGCGGGGGGGTACGAGCAGTACTTC. Its protein is CASSQLAGGYEQYF.

The V call is TRBV6-5, the J call TRBJ1-2, with 8 bases that match TRBD1. Looked up from germline, CDR1 is MNHEY and CDR2 is SVGAGI. The CDR3 has 13 amino acids. V dropped 6 bases and J dropped 10; count of bases not matched to a gene: 10. CDR3 DNA sequence: TGTGCCAGCAGCCTAAGGGACAGGTTGAACTACACCTTC. Translated, it gives CASSLRDRLNYTF.

This clone occurred once. The genes are TRBV10-3 and TRBJ2-1, with TRBD2 matching 7 bases. CDR1 ENHRY and CDR2 SYGVKD come from the germline V gene. The V gene end was trimmed by 8 bases and the J gene end by 10 bases; junction bases not matched to a gene: 11. This CDR3 region has 13 residues. The CDR3 DNA is TGTGCCATCCGGCTAGCGGTCGGGGGGGAGCAGTTCTTC. Protein: CAIRLAVGGEQFF.

The rearrangement links TRBV30 to TRBJ1-1, with 8 bases aligning to TRBD1. The CDR3 runs to 13 residues. V was pared by 3 bases and J by 5 bases, with 5 bases of the junction left unmatched. Germline lookup yields CDR1 GTSNPN and CDR2 SVGIG (reference sequence). CDR3 coding DNA: TGTGCCTGGAGGAACAGGGGGAATACTGAAGCTTTCTTT. Protein sequence: CAWRNRGNTEAFF.

The chain combines TRBV11-2 with TRBJ2-5; possibly TRBD1 for D (6 bases). Germline-derived CDR1 and CDR2 are SGHAT and FQNNGV. The CDR3 length is 16 residues. V dropped 7 bases and J dropped 5 bases, with 23 bases sitting between them. Here the CDR3 reads CASTYLQVTGRETQYF. Written as DNA, the CDR3 is TGTGCCAGCACCTACCTGCAAGTGACAGGCCGGGAGACCCAGTACTTC. Variable domain in full (rest from reference TRBV11-2 and TRBJ2-5): EAGVAQSPRYKIIEKRQSVAFWCNPISGHATLYWYQQILGQGPKLLIQFQNNGVVDDSQLPKDRFSAERLKGVDSTLKIQPAKLEDSAVYLCASTYLQVTGRETQYFGPGTRLLVL.

The J gene is TRBJ2-3, the V gene TRBV13, with TRBD1 matching 8 bases. Germline CDR1 is PRHDT and CDR2 is FYEKMQ (reference sequence). Trimming took 5 bases from V and 4 from J; bases not matched to a gene: 8. The CDR3 consists of 15 residues. This chain's CDR3 is CASSHDRGRADTQYF. The CDR3 bases are TGTGCCAGCAGCCACGACAGGGGAAGGGCAGATACGCAGTATTTT.

Worth noting for this clone: A junction boundary mismatches the germline segment, possibly from a read error. This rearrangement joins TRBV7-7 to TRBJ2-1, with a tentative D call TRBD1 (5 bases). The CDR3 is 16 amino acids. In germline, CDR1 is SSHAT, CDR2 FNYEAQ (reference sequence). DNA of the CDR3: TGTGCTAGCAGCTTACGTGCAGGGTCGGCCCTCAATGAGCAGTTCTTC. Its translation: CASSLRAGSALNEQFF.

The rearrangement links TRBV9 to TRBJ2-1, with 9 bases lining up with TRBD2. This CDR3 is built from 13 residues. Per the germline V gene, CDR1 is SGDLS and CDR2 is YYNGEE. V dropped 3 bases and J dropped 8; count of bases not matched to a gene: 3. The CDR3 loop is CASSGLAGHEQFF. The CDR3 DNA sequence: TGTGCCAGCAGCGGGCTAGCGGGACATGAGCAGTTCTTC.

The chain uses TRBV11-3 and TRBJ2-1, with TRBD2 matching over 14 bases. CDR3 size: 16 residues. The germline CDR1 and CDR2 sequences are SGHNT and YENEEA. The trim removed 1 base at V and 9 bases at J, leaving 5 bases unmatched. Here the CDR3 reads CASSLGGLAGAGEQFF. Written as DNA, the CDR3 is TGTGCCAGCAGCTTAGGGGGACTAGCGGGAGCCGGTGAGCAGTTCTTC. Using reference TRBV11-3 and TRBJ2-1 for the parts outside the CDR3, the full variable domain is EAGVVQSPRYKIIEKKQPVAFWCNPISGHNTLYWYLQNLGQGPELLIRYENEEAVDDSQLPKDRFSAERLKGVDSTLKIQPAELGDSAVYLCASSLGGLAGAGEQFFGPGTRLTVL.

V gene TRBV7-8 combines with J gene TRBJ2-3; 10 bases line up with TRBD2. This CDR3 region has 16 residues. The ends lost 3 bases at V and 4 bases at J; junction bases unmatched: 7. CDR1 is SGHVS, CDR2 FQNEAQ, per germline. This CDR3 reads CASSFYGTSEADTQYF. The CDR3 DNA reads as TGTGCCAGCAGCTTCTACGGGACTAGCGAAGCAGATACGCAGTATTTT. Looking up the rest from reference TRBV7-8 and TRBJ2-3 gives the full variable domain: GAGVSQSPRYKVAKRGQDVALRCDPISGHVSLFWYQQALGQGPEFLTYFQNEAQLDKSGLPSDRFFAERPEGSVSTLKIQRTQQEDSAVYLCASSFYGTSEADTQYFGPGTRLTVL.

This chain joins TRBV5-4 and TRBJ2-1, with TRBD2 identical over 9 bases. This CDR3 contains 17 residues. J was trimmed by 8 bases and V by 2 bases; bases with no gene match: 14. The germline V gene has CDR1 SGHNT and CDR2 YYREEE (reference sequence). CDR3 sequence (DNA): TGTGCCAGCAGCTTCAGAGCGGGGGGAAATTCGGCGGATGAGCAGTTCTTC. Its protein is CASSFRAGGNSADEQFF.

The V gene is TRBV5-1, the J gene TRBJ1-3, with 12 bases aligning to TRBD1. Germline CDR1 is SGHRS and CDR2 is YFSETQ. This CDR3 has 17 residues. The V and J ends lost 3 bases and 4 bases, in that order; junction bases with no gene match: 8. The CDR3 here is CASSSGQGATRGNTIYF. The CDR3 bases are TGCGCCAGCAGCTCGGGACAGGGGGCCACTAGGGGAAACACCATATATTTT.

The chain has TRBV4-1 and TRBJ2-5; 11 nucleotides match TRBD1. CDR1 is MGHRA, CDR2 YSYEKL, per germline. This CDR3 contains 16 residues. V shed 3 bases, J shed 7 bases, and the junction held 10 bases outside the gene matches. CDR3 sequence: CASSQEDRGPGRTQYF. DNA of the CDR3: TGCGCCAGCAGCCAGGAGGACAGGGGGCCCGGTAGGACCCAGTACTTC.

The chain recombines TRBV29-1 with TRBJ1-1; D is unclear. Germline V lookup: CDR1 SQVTM, CDR2 ANQGSEA. V lost 3 bases to trimming and J lost 8 bases, with 4 bases between them. The CDR3 runs 9 residues. The DNA of the CDR3 is TGCAGCGTTGACAGGGAAGCTTTCTTT. Translating gives CSVDREAFF.

The chain couples TRBV5-4 to TRBJ1-2; 7 bases are shared with TRBD1. J lost 10 bases, V lost 0 bases, and 12 bases had no gene match. Germline CDR1 reads SGHNT; CDR2 reads YYREEE (reference sequence). The CDR3 runs to 15 residues. CDR3 sequence reads: CASSLGGTGVLHYTF. The CDR3 DNA reads TGTGCCAGCAGCTTGGGGGGTACAGGGGTGTTGCACTACACCTTC.